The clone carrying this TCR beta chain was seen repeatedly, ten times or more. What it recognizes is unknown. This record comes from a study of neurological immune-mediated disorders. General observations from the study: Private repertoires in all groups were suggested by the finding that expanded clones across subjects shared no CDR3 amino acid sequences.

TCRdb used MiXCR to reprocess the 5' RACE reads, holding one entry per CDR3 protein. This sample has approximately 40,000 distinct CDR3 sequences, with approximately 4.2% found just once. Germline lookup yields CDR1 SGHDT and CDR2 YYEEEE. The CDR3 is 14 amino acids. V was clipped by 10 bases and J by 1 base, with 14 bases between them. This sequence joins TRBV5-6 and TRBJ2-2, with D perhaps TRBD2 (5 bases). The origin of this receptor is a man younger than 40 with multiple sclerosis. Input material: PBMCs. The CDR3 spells CASLQGGNTGELFF. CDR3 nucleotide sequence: TGTGCCTCGTTGCAAGGAGGGAACACCGGGGAGCTGTTTTTT.